The clone carrying this T cell receptor (beta chain) was seen only once. The data were obtained in a study of OX40 agonist ivuxolimab in advanced cancers. Germline CDR1 is SGHVS and CDR2 is FNYEAQ. V lost 1 base and J 4 bases, leaving 17 bases between the germline ends. The CDR3 sequence is 17 residues long. Generated by immunoSEQ multiplex PCR, the TCRdb table keeps only in-frame clones and is missing some. The sample carries some 80,000 clones, roughly 90% recorded once. The chain recombines TRBV7-6 with TRBJ1-3; D not certain. The sample here was CD4+ or CD8+ T cells sorted from blood, taken in a trial of the OX40 agonist ivuxolimab. The source of this sequence is an adult with an advanced solid tumor such as melanoma, head and neck, liver or kidney cancer. The CDR3: CASSLVSTESLGNTIYF. CDR3 in DNA: TGTGCCAGCAGCTTAGTGTCGACGGAAAGTCTGGGAAACACCATATATTTT.